This TCR beta chain derives from a study of early T cells in non-severe SARS-CoV-2 infection. Overall study: Sequenced material consisted of bulk RNA (from unsorted whole blood), and chains were unpaired.

Unique molecular identifiers tagged individual cDNA molecules. TCRdb redid the calling of the 5' RACE reads with MiXCR, one entry per CDR3 protein. The sample yields tens of thousands of distinct CDR3 sequences, 4% to 5.5% seen once. This clonotype occurred many times. V trimming: 3 bases; J trimming: 3 bases; junction bases outside the gene matches: 6. The length of the CDR3 is 17 residues. Germline loops: CDR1 SNHLY, CDR2 FYNNEI. This sequence joins TRBV2 and TRBJ2-6, with TRBD1 matching 9 bases. The specimen was whole blood. The source is an adult who was a healthcare worker with PCR-confirmed SARS-CoV-2 infection or an uninfected control (not recorded which). The CDR3 bases are TGTGCCAGCAGTGAGGGGGACAGGGCGCTTGGGGCCAACGTCCTGACTTTC. Amino acids: CASSEGDRALGANVLTF.